This passage covers 21 T cell receptor beta chains from one sample sequenced in a study of blood T cell repertoires in COVID-19. Assay used: immunoSEQ multiplex PCR; TCRdb lists only in-frame clones, some missing. The data hold 150,000 to 200,000 clones, with roughly 89% observed a single time. The sequenced sample consisted of peripheral blood. These receptors originate from a woman aged 70-85 years with COVID-19, enrolled during active disease.

The V gene is TRBV6-5, the J gene TRBJ2-4, with D tentatively TRBD2 (6 bases). Germline V lookup: CDR1 MNHEY, CDR2 SVGAGI. Between the trimmed V and J ends, which lost 5 bases and 4 bases, there was a span of 15 bases. This CDR3 comprises 15 residues. The CDR3 protein is CASSLLTGTKNIQYF. CDR3 DNA sequence: TGTGCCAGCAGTCTCTTAACGGGGACTAAAAACATTCAGTACTTC.

The V call is TRBV9, the J call TRBJ2-3, with a possible D match to TRBD2 (5 bases). This CDR3 comprises 16 residues. V was trimmed by 9 bases and J by 0 bases, leaving 20 bases between them. Per the germline V gene, CDR1 is SGDLS and CDR2 is YYNGEE. The CDR3 DNA sequence: TGTGCCACCAACCAAACCAGCGGCCCTAGCACAGATACGCAGTATTTT. This sequence encodes CATNQTSGPSTDTQYF.

The V call is TRBV19, the J call TRBJ1-5, with D possibly TRBD1 on 5 matching bases. The germline V gene has CDR1 LNHDA and CDR2 SQIVND (reference sequence). The CDR3 consists of 14 residues. V was cut by 3 bases and J by 3 bases, with 9 bases left in between. In DNA form, the CDR3 reads TGTGCCAGTAGTATGGGGCCGTACAATCAGCCCCAGCATTTT. Protein sequence: CASSMGPYNQPQHF.

The CDR3 nucleotides read TGCGCCAGCAGTTCGACTAGTCTCCACGAGCAGTACTTC. Residues: CASSSTSLHEQYF. The chain joins TRBV5-1 to TRBJ2-7, with a possible D match to TRBD2 (6 bases). V dropped 5 bases and J dropped 5 bases, with 14 bases sitting between them. The CDR3 is 13 amino acids. Germline values: CDR1 SGHRS, CDR2 YFSETQ.

This clone has a single count. The V and J genes are TRBV19 and TRBJ2-2; 8 positions match TRBD2. The CDR3 is 16 residues long. The J segment lost 2 bases and the V segment lost 6 bases, leaving 8 bases of the junction unmatched. Germline assignment: CDR1 LNHDA and CDR2 SQIVND (reference sequence). This CDR3 reads CASRASGSLNTGELFF. CDR3 coding DNA: TGTGCCAGTAGGGCCAGCGGGAGCCTAAACACCGGGGAGCTGTTTTTT.

The CDR3 here is CAISLSGQGGTEAFF. Here the CDR3 DNA reads TGTGCCATCAGTCTATCTGGACAGGGTGGCACTGAAGCTTTCTTT. The chain uses TRBV10-3 and TRBJ1-1, with TRBD1 matching 8 bases. Trimming at V came to 5 bases and at J to 4 bases, leaving 9 bases not matched to a gene. CDR1 and CDR2 (germline): ENHRY, SYGVKD. CDR3 length: 15 residues.

This sequence joins TRBV12-3 or TRBV12-4 and TRBJ1-1; TRBD1 matches at 8 bases. CDR3 length: 13 amino acids. J lost 7 bases, V lost 1 base, and 2 bases had no gene match. Here the CDR3 DNA reads TGTGCCAGCAGTTTAGGACAGGGGTTTGAAGCTTTCTTT. Its protein product is CASSLGQGFEAFF.

The chain couples TRBV30 to TRBJ1-2; D might be TRBD1 (6 bases). The CDR3 is 13 residues long. The ends were cut back, 3 bases at V and 6 bases at J, with 14 bases in the middle. Germline loops: CDR1 GTSNPN, CDR2 SVGIG (reference sequence). CDR3: CAWSPQGYDGYTF. The CDR3, as DNA: TGTGCCTGGAGCCCTCAGGGGTATGATGGCTACACCTTC. Combining the CDR3 with reference TRBV30 and TRBJ1-2 gives the whole variable domain SQTIHQWPATLVQPVGSPLSLECTVEGTSNPNLYWYRQAAGRGLQLLFYSVGIGQISSEVPQNLSASRPQDRQFILSSKKLLLSDSGFYLCAWSPQGYDGYTFGSGTRLTVV.

The chain is built from TRBV5-1 and TRBJ1-4; unclear D gene. The CDR3 is 14 residues long. Germline CDR1 SGHRS, CDR2 YFSETQ. The ends were cut back, 0 bases at V and 3 bases at J, with 6 bases in the middle. The CDR3 nucleotides are TGCGCCAGCAGCTTGGCCCAGGCTAATGAAAAACTGTTTTTT. It codes for CASSLAQANEKLFF. The full variable domain, in which reference TRBV5-1 and TRBJ1-4 provide the parts outside the CDR3, is KAGVTQTPRYLIKTRGQQVTLSCSPISGHRSVSWYQQTPGQGLQFLFEYFSETQRNKGNFPGRFSGRQFSNSRSEMNVSTLELGDSALYLCASSLAQANEKLFFGSGTQLSVL.

The chain links TRBV30 to TRBJ1-4; no reliable D call. The CDR3 loop spans 12 amino acids. Germline-derived CDR1 and CDR2 are GTSNPN and SVGIG (reference sequence). Trimming removed 4 bases at V and 8 bases at J, with 11 bases between. DNA for the CDR3: TGTGCCTGGAATCTTGGTGAGGAAAAACTGTTTTTT. This codes for CAWNLGEEKLFF.

V usage is TRBV27 and J usage is TRBJ1-5; 8 bases line up with TRBD1. V lost 6 bases and J lost 6; bases outside the gene matches: 7. Germline loops: CDR1 MNHEY, CDR2 SMNVEV (reference sequence). The CDR3 runs to 14 residues. The CDR3 spells CASRHDRGGQPQHF. The CDR3 DNA reads as TGTGCCAGCAGGCACGACAGGGGTGGTCAGCCCCAGCATTTT.

The chain uses TRBV15 and TRBJ2-3, with D unclear. Germline V gene data show CDR1 as LNHNV and CDR2 as YYDKDF (reference sequence). With 4 bases removed from V and 2 bases from J, the gap between germline ends came to 13 bases. The CDR3 is 15 residues long. CDR3 sequence reads: CATSTATGVTDTQYF. For the CDR3, the DNA is TGTGCCACCAGCACGGCGACCGGAGTCACAGATACGCAGTATTTT.

The J gene is TRBJ1-1, the V gene TRBV7-6; 7 bases fit TRBD1. The CDR3 consists of 16 residues. Losses at the gene ends were 5 bases for V and 0 bases for J; bases not matched to a gene: 9. Germline V gene data show CDR1 as SGHVS and CDR2 as FNYEAQ. The chain's CDR3 is CASSRNSRGMNTEAFF. The CDR3 DNA reads as TGTGCCAGCAGCCGAAACTCCAGGGGGATGAACACTGAAGCTTTCTTT.

The chain has TRBV25-1 and TRBJ2-5, with no clear D. Germline V gene lookup returns CDR1 MGHDK and CDR2 SYGVNS. The CDR3 has 14 residues. V was clipped by 1 base and J by 2 bases, with 8 bases between them. CDR3: CASSESTAQETQYF. CDR3 bases: TGTGCCAGCAGTGAATCGACTGCTCAAGAGACCCAGTACTTC.

The chain uses TRBV5-4 and TRBJ1-3; possible D gene TRBD1, 6 bases. The CDR3 extends over 16 amino acids. Trimming cost V 4 bases and J 0 bases, with 14 bases left between them. Germline CDR1 and CDR2: SGHNT and YYREEE (reference sequence). CDR3 DNA: TGTGCCAGCAGCACGGACAGCCGGATCTCTGGAAACACCATATATTTT. This translates into CASSTDSRISGNTIYF.

The chain combines TRBV7-9 with TRBJ1-2; D not certain. V lost 1 base, J lost 4 bases, and 7 bases lay in between. Germline V lookup: CDR1 SEHNR, CDR2 FQNEAQ (reference sequence). This CDR3 region has 13 residues. The CDR3 DNA reads TGTGCCAGCAGCTTAGATGGCATCTATGGCTACACCTTC. Its protein product is CASSLDGIYGYTF.

This clone was seen a handful of times. This chain joins TRBV4-3 and TRBJ2-7; 10 nucleotides align to TRBD2. There are 19 residues in the CDR3. CDR1 and CDR2 (germline): LGHNA, YSLEER. V trimming: 0 bases; J trimming: 1 base; junction bases outside the gene matches: 12. The chain's CDR3 is CASSQDLATGTSESYEQYF. Written as DNA, the CDR3 is TGCGCCAGCAGCCAAGACCTCGCCACCGGGACTAGCGAGTCCTACGAGCAGTACTTC.

This rearrangement joins TRBV10-3 to TRBJ2-5; D is undetermined. V dropped 3 bases and J dropped 5 bases, with 16 bases sitting between them. Germline V lookup: CDR1 ENHRY, CDR2 SYGVKD. The CDR3 runs 15 residues. The CDR3 nucleotides read TGTGCCATCAGTGAAATCCAGGCCTCGCGCGAGACCCAGTACTTC. Translation: CAISEIQASRETQYF.

The CDR3 bases are TGTGCCAGCTCTCAGAGTGGGGCAGTTGGATTATCTGAGACCCAGTACTTC. This translates into CASSQSGAVGLSETQYF. The J gene is TRBJ2-5, the V gene TRBV18, with D possibly TRBD1 on 5 matching bases. CDR3 length: 17 amino acids. Germline V CDR1 and CDR2: KGHSH, LQKENI. The V and J ends lost 6 bases and 5 bases respectively, with 25 bases between them.

The chain joins TRBV28 to TRBJ2-1; 10 nucleotides agree with TRBD1. Germline lookup yields CDR1 MDHEN and CDR2 SYDVKM. The CDR3 is made up of 16 amino acids. V dropped 5 bases and J dropped 4; count of bases not matched to a gene: 8. CDR3 loop: CASSLSGTGAYNEQFF. CDR3 nucleotides: TGTGCCAGCAGTCTTAGCGGGACAGGGGCGTACAATGAGCAGTTCTTC.

The J gene is TRBJ1-2, the V gene TRBV15; tentative D call: TRBD1 (5 bases). V dropped 6 bases and J dropped 2 bases, with 16 bases sitting between them. CDR1 and CDR2 (germline): LNHNV, YYDKDF (reference sequence). The CDR3 sequence is 15 residues long. CDR3 sequence (DNA): TGTGCCACCAGACCAGACAAGGGGCCGAACTATGGCTACACCTTC. Translated: CATRPDKGPNYGYTF.